This entry lists 29 T cell receptor beta chains sequenced from one sample in a study of blood T cell repertoires in COVID-19. Profiling relied on immunoSEQ multiplex PCR, and the TCRdb table lists in-frame clones only, not all of them. The sample shows 50,000 to 70,000 clones, approximately 92% of them seen only once. The sample taken for sequencing was peripheral blood. These receptors were obtained from a man in his 60s with acute or convalescent COVID-19.

The chain recombines TRBV28 with TRBJ1-1; 7 bases fit TRBD1. Trimming took 7 bases from V and 5 from J; bases not matched to a gene: 22. Germline loops: CDR1 MDHEN, CDR2 SYDVKM. CDR3 size: 18 residues. Written as DNA, the CDR3 is TGTGCCAGCACCCTGATGCCCCGGGACAGAAAAGGCCGTACTGAAGCTTTCTTT. Protein product: CASTLMPRDRKGRTEAFF.

The rearrangement links TRBV28 to TRBJ1-6; 7 bases agree with TRBD1. Germline V gene sequence: CDR1 MDHEN, CDR2 SYDVKM. The trim removed 6 bases at V and 4 bases at J, leaving 12 bases unmatched. There are 17 residues in the CDR3. The CDR3 region has the DNA TGTGCCAGCAGCCTACAGGCAGGGGGGTTTTATAATTCACCCCTCCACTTT. This sequence encodes CASSLQAGGFYNSPLHF.

J is TRBJ1-1 and V is TRBV5-1; 7 bases line up with TRBD1. The CDR3 extends over 17 amino acids. Germline CDR1 and CDR2: SGHRS and YFSETQ. J gave up 3 bases and V 0 bases, and 11 bases lay outside the gene matches. The CDR3 region is CASSLVGGGNRDTEAFF. The CDR3 DNA is TGCGCCAGCAGCTTGGTAGGGGGCGGGAATCGGGACACTGAAGCTTTCTTT.

The CDR3 protein is CASSQDRAGNEKLFF. CDR3 bases: TGTGCCAGCAGCCAAGACAGGGCGGGGAACGAAAAACTGTTTTTT. The chain links TRBV14 to TRBJ1-4, with D possibly matching TRBD1 (5 bases). The germline V gene encodes CDR1 SGHDN and CDR2 FVKESK. The CDR3 has 15 residues. The V and J ends lost 0 bases and 8 bases respectively, with 13 bases between them.

The J gene is TRBJ2-2, the V gene TRBV9, with D possibly matching TRBD2 (5 bases). Germline V lookup: CDR1 SGDLS, CDR2 YYNGEE. V lost 4 bases to trimming and J lost 0 bases, with 13 bases between them. The CDR3 length is 16 residues. CDR3: CASSPRWETNTGELFF. CDR3 in DNA: TGTGCCAGCAGCCCCCGGTGGGAGACGAACACCGGGGAGCTGTTTTTT.

The J gene is TRBJ2-1, the V gene TRBV11-2, with 10 nucleotides matching TRBD2. Germline CDR1 is SGHAT and CDR2 is FQNNGV. This CDR3 has 17 amino acids. The J segment lost 8 bases and the V segment lost 1 base, leaving 11 bases of the junction unmatched. CDR3 in amino acids: CASSLGTWASGRYEQFF. The DNA of the CDR3 is TGTGCCAGCAGCTTAGGCACCTGGGCTAGCGGGAGATATGAGCAGTTCTTC.

V gene TRBV6-2 or TRBV6-3 combines with J gene TRBJ2-1, with 14 nucleotides matching TRBD2. This CDR3 is 19 amino acids long. Germline values: CDR1 MNHEY, CDR2 SVGEGT. Trimming removed 1 base from V and 4 bases from J; junction bases left unmatched: 9. CDR3 sequence (DNA): TGTGCCAGCAGTTACTTTTGGACTAGCGGGAGGAAAGGTTACAATGAGCAGTTCTTC. Translation gives CASSYFWTSGRKGYNEQFF.

V is TRBV6-6 and J is TRBJ2-7, with D unclear. The V and J ends lost 2 bases and 6 bases respectively, with 8 bases between them. CDR1 and CDR2 (germline): MNHNY, SVGAGI (reference sequence). CDR3 length: 12 residues. For the CDR3, the DNA is TGTGCCAGCAGTTACGAGAGTTCCGAGCAGTACTTC. Its translation is CASSYESSEQYF.

This chain connects TRBV11-1 to TRBJ2-3; tentatively, D is TRBD2 (5 bases). This CDR3 spans 15 amino acids. The V and J ends lost 3 bases and 2 bases respectively, with 12 bases between them. Germline lookup yields CDR1 SGHAT and CDR2 FQDESV (reference sequence). CDR3 sequence reads: CASSLGVLPTDTQYF. CDR3 sequence (DNA): TGTGCCAGCAGCTTGGGAGTGTTACCCACAGATACGCAGTATTTT. The variable domain in full, with the rest retrieved from reference TRBV11-1 and TRBJ2-3, is EAEVAQSPRYKITEKSQAVAFWCDPISGHATLYWYRQILGQGPELLVQFQDESVVDDSQLPKDRFSAERLKGVDSTLKIQPAELGDSAMYLCASSLGVLPTDTQYFGPGTRLTVL.

V usage is TRBV14 and J usage is TRBJ2-1; 12 bases agree with TRBD2. Germline V CDR1 and CDR2: SGHDN, FVKESK. CDR3 size: 16 residues. Losses at the gene ends were 3 bases for V and 1 base for J; bases not matched to a gene: 1. As DNA, the CDR3 is TGTGCCAGCAGCCACACTAGCGGGAGGTCCTACAATGAGCAGTTCTTC. Translated, it gives CASSHTSGRSYNEQFF. Using reference TRBV14 and TRBJ2-1 for the parts outside the CDR3, the full variable domain is EAGVTQFPSHSVIEKGQTVTLRCDPISGHDNLYWYRRVMGKEIKFLLHFVKESKQDESGMPNNRFLAERTGGTYSTLKVQPAELEDSGVYFCASSHTSGRSYNEQFFGPGTRLTVL.

The gene calls are TRBV5-1 and TRBJ1-4; a possible D gene is TRBD1 (6 bases). V was clipped by 6 bases and J by 3 bases, with 12 bases between them. Germline assignment: CDR1 SGHRS and CDR2 YFSETQ. The CDR3 consists of 14 residues. The CDR3 bases are TGCGCCAGCAAACAGGGCGTGCCTAATGAAAAACTGTTTTTT. This codes for CASKQGVPNEKLFF.

The V call is TRBV2, the J call TRBJ1-1, with a weak D call TRBD1 (5 bases). Germline assignment: CDR1 SNHLY and CDR2 FYNNEI. The CDR3 runs to 14 residues. Between the trimmed V and J ends, which lost 4 bases and 0 bases, there was a span of 9 bases. CDR3 in DNA: TGTGCCAGCAGTGTTTTACAGGTGAACACTGAAGCTTTCTTT. Translated, it gives CASSVLQVNTEAFF.

The CDR3 sequence: CASSPISGSSYEQYF. DNA of the CDR3: TGTGCCAGCTCACCAATCAGCGGGAGCTCCTACGAGCAGTACTTC. The chain is built from TRBV18 and TRBJ2-7; the match to TRBD2 covers 8 bases. CDR1 and CDR2 (germline): KGHSH, LQKENI. This CDR3 contains 15 residues. The trim removed 2 bases at V and 0 bases at J, leaving 3 bases unmatched.

V gene TRBV6-5 combines with J gene TRBJ1-2, with D possibly TRBD1 on 6 matching bases. The V end lost 3 bases, the J end lost 3 bases, and 11 bases lay between the germline ends. Germline V gene lookup returns CDR1 MNHEY and CDR2 SVGAGI. The CDR3 runs 14 residues. The CDR3 sequence: CASSYGAGDYGYTF. CDR3 bases: TGTGCCAGCAGTTATGGCGCAGGGGACTATGGCTACACCTTC.

The V and J genes are TRBV27 and TRBJ2-2, with TRBD2 as a possible D gene (5 bases). Germline V gives CDR1 MNHEY, CDR2 SMNVEV (reference sequence). CDR3 length: 14 residues. CDR3 region: CAVTRGKDTGELFF. As DNA, the CDR3 is TGTGCAGTGACAAGAGGGAAGGACACCGGGGAGCTGTTTTTT.

The chain joins TRBV16 to TRBJ1-5; TRBD1 might be the D (5 bases). The CDR3 is 15 amino acids. The V end lost 4 bases, the J end lost 2 bases, and 12 bases lay between the germline ends. Germline V gene data show CDR1 as KGHSY and CDR2 as FQNENV. The chain's CDR3 is CASSPPQGGNQPQHF. In DNA, the CDR3 is TGTGCCAGCAGCCCCCCGCAGGGTGGCAATCAGCCCCAGCATTTT.

The chain uses TRBV30 and TRBJ1-1; D remains unclear. The germline V gene has CDR1 GTSNPN and CDR2 SVGIG (reference sequence). Trimming took 2 bases from V and 4 from J, leaving 8 bases between them. CDR3 size: 12 residues. CDR3 coding DNA: TGTGCCTGGAGTAGTGGGCGCACTGAAGCTTTCTTT. It specifies CAWSSGRTEAFF.

This clone showed up just once. This rearrangement joins TRBV6-2 or TRBV6-3 to TRBJ1-1; 7 nucleotides agree with TRBD1. The CDR3 totals 15 residues. Unmatched junction bases numbered 9, after V lost 2 bases and J lost 6 bases. CDR1 is MNHEY, CDR2 SVGEGT, per germline. For the CDR3, the DNA is TGTGCCAGCAGTTACCTTCGGGACAGTGGGGCTGAAGCTTTCTTT. Amino acid sequence: CASSYLRDSGAEAFF.

The chain couples TRBV3-1 (or the pseudogene TRBV3-2) to TRBJ2-1, with 12 bases fitting TRBD2. This CDR3 region has 15 residues. Germline V gives CDR1 LGHDT, CDR2 YNNKEL (reference sequence). Losses at the gene ends were 6 bases for V and 8 bases for J; bases not matched to a gene: 8. CDR3 loop: CASSPSGRALDEQFF. The CDR3 DNA reads as TGTGCCAGCAGTCCTAGCGGGAGGGCCCTCGATGAGCAGTTCTTC.

The genes are TRBV7-9 and TRBJ2-5; perhaps TRBD1 as D (5 bases). Germline CDR1 is SEHNR and CDR2 is FQNEAQ (reference sequence). V dropped 1 base and J dropped 1 base, with 10 bases sitting between them. CDR3 length: 15 amino acids. CDR3 in DNA: TGTGCCAGCAGCTTAGTCCCGCAGGGCCAAGAGACCCAGTACTTC. As protein: CASSLVPQGQETQYF.

This clone has just a few counts. The chain links TRBV19 to TRBJ1-2, with 9 nucleotides matching TRBD1. The germline V gene encodes CDR1 LNHDA and CDR2 SQIVND (reference sequence). V lost 5 bases and J lost 1; bases outside the gene matches: 5. The CDR3 is 15 residues long. Here the CDR3 DNA reads TGTGCCAGTAGTCTACAGGGGGCCCATAACTATGGCTACACCTTC. It is translated as CASSLQGAHNYGYTF.

The chain uses TRBV4-2 and TRBJ2-1; 7 nucleotides align to TRBD1. Germline loops: CDR1 LGHNA, CDR2 YNFKEQ. V lost 8 bases, J lost 4 bases, and 2 bases stayed unmatched. The CDR3 length is 12 residues. This chain's CDR3 is CASGDSYNEQFF. CDR3 bases: TGTGCCAGCGGGGACAGTTACAATGAGCAGTTCTTC.

This clone was seen a few times. The chain uses TRBV20-1 and TRBJ1-2; no firm D call. CDR1 and CDR2 from the germline V gene are DFQATT and SNEGSKA (reference sequence). Trimming took 7 bases from V and 4 from J, leaving 10 bases between them. The CDR3 contains 11 residues. CDR3: CSGSSGYGYTF. In nucleotides, the CDR3 is TGCAGTGGTAGCAGTGGCTATGGCTACACCTTC.

The genes are TRBV4-2 and TRBJ1-5, with D possibly matching TRBD1 (5 bases). V was shortened by 0 bases and J by 2 bases, with 11 bases between the two germline ends. The CDR3 has 16 amino acids. Germline V gene lookup returns CDR1 LGHNA and CDR2 YNFKEQ. The CDR3 DNA reads TGTGCCAGCAGCCAAGATATATCCAGGGGCAATCAGCCCCAGCATTTT. Protein: CASSQDISRGNQPQHF.

This chain uses TRBV7-2 with TRBJ2-3; 7 bases match TRBD1. J gave up 2 bases and V 4 bases, and 6 bases lay outside the gene matches. The CDR3 runs to 15 residues. Germline CDR1 reads SGHTA; CDR2 reads FQGNSA. The CDR3 sequence is CASSSTGVYTDTQYF. CDR3 in DNA: TGTGCCAGCAGCTCTACAGGGGTCTACACAGATACGCAGTATTTT. Variable domain in full (rest from reference TRBV7-2 and TRBJ2-3): GAGVSQSPSNKVTEKGKDVELRCDPISGHTALYWYRQSLGQGLEFLIYFQGNSAPDKSGLPSDRFSAERTGGSVSTLTIQRTQQEDSAVYLCASSSTGVYTDTQYFGPGTRLTVL.

The V and J genes are TRBV18 and TRBJ2-7; 8 bases are a match to TRBD1. Germline CDR1 is KGHSH and CDR2 is LQKENI. This CDR3 is built from 14 residues. The V segment lost 2 bases and the J segment 4 bases; nucleotides outside the gene matches: 4. The CDR3 loop is CASSPGQGLYEQYF. The DNA for the CDR3 is TGTGCCAGCTCACCAGGACAGGGATTATACGAGCAGTACTTC. The variable domain in full, completed from reference TRBV18 and TRBJ2-7, reads NAGVMQNPRHLVRRRGQEARLRCSPMKGHSHVYWYRQLPEEGLKFMVYLQKENIIDESGMPKERFSAEFPKEGPSILRIQQVVRGDSAAYFCASSPGQGLYEQYFGPGTRLTVT.

Here the CDR3 DNA reads TGCGCCAGCAGCTTTCGGGGGGCGGCCTACAATGAGCAGTTCTTC. As protein: CASSFRGAAYNEQFF. V and J are TRBV5-1 and TRBJ2-1, with D possibly TRBD2 on 7 matching bases. Germline V gives CDR1 SGHRS, CDR2 YFSETQ. The CDR3 extends over 15 amino acids. V was trimmed by 2 bases and J by 2 bases, leaving 11 bases between them.

In its sample, this clone was seen once. CDR3 region: CASRTFSGVYSNQPQHF. In DNA form, the CDR3 reads TGTGCCAGTAGGACCTTCTCCGGGGTCTATAGCAATCAGCCCCAGCATTTT. The V gene is TRBV19, the J gene TRBJ1-5; D unresolved. The ends were cut back, 6 bases at V and 0 bases at J, with 18 bases in the middle. The CDR3 sequence is 17 residues long. Germline V gene lookup returns CDR1 LNHDA and CDR2 SQIVND (reference sequence). The variable domain in full, completed from reference TRBV19 and TRBJ1-5, reads DGGITQSPKYLFRKEGQNVTLSCEQNLNHDAMYWYRQDPGQGLRLIYYSQIVNDFQKGDIAEGYSVSREKKESFPLTVTSAQKNPTAFYLCASRTFSGVYSNQPQHFGDGTRLSIL.

The J gene is TRBJ2-2, the V gene TRBV4-2; D possibly corresponds to TRBD2 (6 bases). CDR3 length: 18 amino acids. The germline V and J ends were trimmed by 1 base and 2 bases, with 17 bases remaining between them. Looked up from germline, CDR1 is LGHNA and CDR2 is YNFKEQ. The chain's CDR3 is CASSQVVPGLGNTGELFF. CDR3 DNA sequence: TGTGCCAGCAGCCAAGTAGTTCCGGGACTCGGAAACACCGGGGAGCTGTTTTTT.